Below, 14 T cell receptor beta chains from the same sample are listed, as sequenced in a study of identical twins. TCRdb used MiXCR to reprocess the 5' RACE reads, holding one entry per CDR3 protein. The repertoire holds about 730,000 distinct CDR3 sequences, with approximately 22% as singletons. This sample also appeared in a second study, on T cells expressing NK-cell markers.

The sample was PBMCs. These receptors were taken from a woman younger than 30 in good health.

This clonotype occurred once. The V gene is TRBV5-5, the J gene TRBJ1-1, with TRBD1 as a possible D gene (6 bases). Trimming pared 4 bases from V and 1 base from J, leaving 11 bases between. The CDR3 length is 14 residues. Germline-derived CDR1 and CDR2 are SGHKS and YYEKEE (reference sequence). DNA for the CDR3: TGTGCCAGCAGCGACGGACAGCCGAACACTGAAGCTTTCTTT. It encodes CASSDGQPNTEAFF.

This clonotype occurred a few times. The J gene is TRBJ2-5, the V gene TRBV24-1; no clear D gene. Germline-derived CDR1 and CDR2 are KGHDR and SFDVKD. The germline V and J ends were trimmed by 8 bases and 3 bases, with 12 bases remaining between them. CDR3 length equals 13 residues. DNA of the CDR3: TGTGCCACCACTCCGGCAGTAAAAGAGACCCAGTACTTC. Its protein product is CATTPAVKETQYF.

There are many counts of this clonotype. The J gene is TRBJ2-7, the V gene TRBV28, with 9 bases lining up with TRBD2. The V and J ends lost 4 bases and 1 base, in that order; junction bases with no gene match: 8. Per the germline V gene, CDR1 is MDHEN and CDR2 is SYDVKM. This CDR3 is 16 amino acids long. The CDR3 coding sequence is TGTGCCAGCAGTTCATTGAGCGGGAGGCCATCCTACGAGCAGTACTTC. The encoded protein is CASSSLSGRPSYEQYF.

The chain carries TRBV2 and TRBJ2-7, with 11 bases matching TRBD2. CDR1 and CDR2 from the germline V gene are SNHLY and FYNNEI. V trimming: 11 bases; J trimming: 4 bases; junction bases outside the gene matches: 16. This CDR3 contains 16 residues. As DNA, the CDR3 is TGTGCCTCGCGGCGCGGACTAGCGGGCGGGGAGTACGAGCAGTACTTC. This gives the protein CASRRGLAGGEYEQYF.

This clonotype was counted at least ten times. The V and J genes are TRBV10-3 and TRBJ1-1, with D perhaps matching TRBD1 (6 bases). CDR1 and CDR2 from the germline V gene are ENHRY and SYGVKD. Trimming cost V 4 bases and J 4 bases, with 16 bases left between them. There are 15 residues in the CDR3. The CDR3: CAISASPTQGTEAFF. CDR3 DNA sequence: TGTGCCATCAGTGCATCACCTACACAGGGCACTGAAGCTTTCTTT.

The chain links TRBV20-1 to TRBJ1-2; the D gene is possibly TRBD1 (6 bases). Germline CDR1 reads DFQATT; CDR2 reads SNEGSKA (reference sequence). The CDR3 has 14 amino acids. Trimming took off 5 bases at V and 2 bases at J, with 15 bases between the two ends. The CDR3 spells CSAGGAEHNYGYTF. CDR3 bases: TGCAGTGCTGGGGGGGCAGAGCACAACTATGGCTACACCTTC.

In its sample, this clonotype was seen many times. The gene calls are TRBV20-1 and TRBJ2-3; 8 nucleotides align to TRBD2. The CDR3 length is 15 residues. Germline V gives CDR1 DFQATT, CDR2 SNEGSKA (reference sequence). CDR3 DNA: TGCACCCCGGGGCGGGGGGCGTCGGGCACAGATACGCAGTATTTT. Amino acid sequence: CTPGRGASGTDTQYF.

As regards this clonotype: A much larger clone lies a single base off, so this may be a read error. The genes are TRBV12-3 or TRBV12-4 and TRBJ2-5; a weak D match, TRBD2 (6 bases). With 10 bases removed from V and 1 base from J, the gap between germline ends came to 7 bases. The CDR3 length is 11 residues. CDR3 loop: CANGGQETQYF. The CDR3 coding sequence is TGTGCCAACGGGGGCCAAGAGACCCAGTACTTC.

This clonotype occurred a few times. V gene TRBV20-1 combines with J gene TRBJ1-2; 8 bases agree with TRBD1. Germline V CDR1 and CDR2: DFQATT, SNEGSKA (reference sequence). V shed 6 bases, J shed 5 bases, and the junction held 11 bases outside the gene matches. CDR3 length: 14 amino acids. CDR3 region: CSATSGTGYYGYTF. CDR3 sequence (DNA): TGCAGTGCAACGTCCGGGACAGGATATTATGGCTACACCTTC.

V gene TRBV12-3 or TRBV12-4 combines with J gene TRBJ1-5; D unclear. The V gene lost 5 bases and the J gene lost 2 bases, with 13 bases spanning the gap. CDR3 size: 15 residues. The chain's CDR3 is CASSALGPGNQPQHF. The CDR3 DNA reads as TGTGCCAGCAGTGCCTTAGGGCCAGGCAATCAGCCCCAGCATTTT.

The chain carries TRBV20-1 and TRBJ2-1, with 11 bases matching TRBD2. The V segment lost 5 bases and the J segment 0 bases; nucleotides outside the gene matches: 9. The CDR3 has 17 amino acids. The germline CDR1 and CDR2 sequences are DFQATT and SNEGSKA (reference sequence). CDR3 sequence reads: CSAALLAGGSSYNEQFF. CDR3 DNA: TGCAGTGCTGCCCTCCTAGCGGGAGGTAGCTCCTACAATGAGCAGTTCTTC.

CDR3 DNA sequence: TGCAGTGACCCAGGGGGCTATGGCTACACCTTC. It encodes CSDPGGYGYTF. V is TRBV20-1 and J is TRBJ1-2, with TRBD1 matching 7 bases. This CDR3 comprises 11 residues. In germline, CDR1 is DFQATT, CDR2 SNEGSKA (reference sequence). Trimming removed 7 bases from V and 4 bases from J; junction bases left unmatched: 3.

V and J are TRBV5-5 and TRBJ1-1; no clear D. Germline CDR1 is SGHKS and CDR2 is YYEKEE (reference sequence). V was shortened by 4 bases and J by 3 bases, with 10 bases between the two germline ends. This CDR3 is built from 13 residues. CDR3 protein: CASSGQVDTEAFF. The CDR3 DNA sequence: TGTGCCAGCAGCGGGCAGGTTGACACTGAAGCTTTCTTT.

The V and J genes are TRBV20-1 and TRBJ1-5, with 11 bases matching TRBD1. V lost 0 bases, J lost 5 bases, and 6 bases stayed unmatched. The CDR3 totals 16 residues. Germline CDR1 DFQATT, CDR2 SNEGSKA (reference sequence). In DNA, the CDR3 is TGCAGTGCTAGAGATAGGTGGGGACAGGGGGATCAGCCCCAGCATTTT. Translated, it gives CSARDRWGQGDQPQHF.